Listed below are T cell receptor beta chains from one sample, sequenced in a study of patients and donors after allogeneic stem cell transplantation. TCRdb re-derived calls from the RT-PCR reads in MiXCR, one entry per CDR3 protein. The repertoire has about 110,000 distinct CDR3 sequences, approximately 40% of them found once; the top ten carry around 25%. Sequenced sample: blood, either unsorted or a sorted T cell fraction (not recorded which). The receptors come from a human donor who was either an allogeneic HSCT recipient or a stem cell or donor lymphocyte infusion donor (not recorded which). It is not recorded whose cells these are; they may come from a transplant donor. The CDR3 runs from the conserved cysteine through the conserved F or W. Each record gives: J gene, clone size, V gene, D gene, CDR3 DNA, CDR3 protein. D genes are given only for firm matches. For some rows the clone size is stated as once, few or many, or as a class when expanded; others skip it.

J: TRBJ1-2
size: few
V: TRBV27
D: .
DNA: TGTGCCAGCAGTTTAAGGCCAGGGCCCTTTGGCTACACCTTC
CDR3: CASSLRPGPFGYTF

J: TRBJ2-1
size: few
V: TRBV15
D: TRBD1
DNA: TGTGCCACCAGCAGAGATCTAATACAGGGGAAGGGCAATGAGCAGTTCTTC
CDR3: CATSRDLIQGKGNEQFF

J: TRBJ1-6
size: few
V: TRBV6-5
D: .
DNA: TGTGCCAGCAGTTACGTAGGCGGATTAAATTCACCCCTCCACTTT
CDR3: CASSYVGGLNSPLHF

J: TRBJ1-6
size: few
V: TRBV12-3/TRBV12-4
D: .
DNA: TGTGCCAGCAACAAGGGGGGGGCGGATTCACCCCTCCACTTT
CDR3: CASNKGGADSPLHF

J: TRBJ2-5
size: many
V: TRBV7-8
D: .
DNA: TGTGCCAGCAGCCCGCAGGGGTGGGGAGAGACCCAGTACTTC
CDR3: CASSPQGWGETQYF

J: TRBJ2-1
size: few
V: TRBV20-1
D: .
DNA: TGCAGTGCTAGGAAATGGGGGTACAATGAGCAGTTCTTC
CDR3: CSARKWGYNEQFF

J: TRBJ1-4
size: few
V: TRBV20-1
D: .
DNA: TGCAGTGCTAGAGATTCGCCTCACTGGGGTGAAAAACTGTTTTTT
CDR3: CSARDSPHWGEKLFF

J: TRBJ2-7
size: .
V: TRBV10-3
D: .
DNA: TGTGCCATCAGGGGAGCGGAGGCCTACGAGCAGTACTTC
CDR3: CAIRGAEAYEQYF

J: TRBJ1-5
size: medium-sized
V: TRBV6-5
D: .
DNA: TGTGCCAGCAGGGCCACGCTGAATCGAGCCCAGCATTTT
CDR3: CASRATLNRAQHF

J: TRBJ2-3
size: .
V: TRBV10-3
D: .
DNA: TGTGCCATCAGTGGAGCGACAGATACGCAGTATTTT
CDR3: CAISGATDTQYF

J: TRBJ1-2
size: .
V: TRBV29-1
D: .
DNA: TGCAGCGTTGCTCTTCTTGCCTTCGGCTATGGCTACACCTTC
CDR3: CSVALLAFGYGYTF

J: TRBJ1-4
size: few
V: TRBV20-1
D: .
DNA: TGCAGTGCTCGAAGGGTTGCAACTAATGAAAAACTGTTTTTT
CDR3: CSARRVATNEKLFF

J: TRBJ2-1
size: .
V: TRBV6-2/TRBV6-3
D: .
DNA: TGTGCCAGCAGTTACTCACGGGAAGGGCAGTTCTTC
CDR3: CASSYSREGQFF

J: TRBJ2-3
size: .
V: TRBV7-2
D: TRBD2
DNA: TGTGCCAGCAGCCCTCGACTAGCGGGAGTGACAGATACGCAGTATTTT
CDR3: CASSPRLAGVTDTQYF

J: TRBJ1-2
size: few
V: TRBV24-1
D: .
DNA: TGTGCCACCAGTGACCCAACAGGGTCCTATGGCTACACCTTC
CDR3: CATSDPTGSYGYTF

J: TRBJ1-1
size: few
V: TRBV4-3
D: .
DNA: TGCGCCAGCAGCCAAGATCAGGCGGGGGTCGCTGAAGCTTTCTTT
CDR3: CASSQDQAGVAEAFF

J: TRBJ2-1
size: .
V: TRBV5-1
D: .
DNA: TGCGCCAGCAGCCTAGACCTCTATGAGCAGTTCTTC
CDR3: CASSLDLYEQFF

J: TRBJ1-5
size: many
V: TRBV27
D: TRBD1
DNA: TGTGCCAGCAGCCGAGACAGGGGGGATCAGCCCCAGCATTTT
CDR3: CASSRDRGDQPQHF

J: TRBJ1-1
size: few
V: TRBV7-2
D: TRBD1
DNA: TGTGCCAGCAGCTCCGGACAGGGAGGGAACACTGAAGCTTTCTTT
CDR3: CASSSGQGGNTEAFF

J: TRBJ2-7
size: .
V: TRBV20-1
D: TRBD2
DNA: TGCAGTGCAGGGACTAGCGGGATATACGAGCAGTACTTC
CDR3: CSAGTSGIYEQYF

J: TRBJ1-5
size: .
V: TRBV20-1
D: .
DNA: TGCAGTGCTAGAGGGGGGGAGTATCAGCCCCAGCATTTT
CDR3: CSARGGEYQPQHF

J: TRBJ2-3
size: few
V: TRBV12-3/TRBV12-4
D: TRBD2
DNA: TGTGCCAGCACCCGTCCTAGCGGGAGGGCAGATACGCAGTATTTT
CDR3: CASTRPSGRADTQYF

J: TRBJ1-2
size: .
V: TRBV4-3
D: .
DNA: TGCGCCAGCAGCCAAGTCAGACTGACGTTTCTTTATGGCTACACCTTC
CDR3: CASSQVRLTFLYGYTF

J: TRBJ2-1
size: .
V: TRBV12-3/TRBV12-4
D: .
DNA: TGTGCCAGCAGTTTACCGGATGAGCAGTTCTTC
CDR3: CASSLPDEQFF

J: TRBJ2-1
size: .
V: TRBV5-1
D: .
DNA: TGCGCCAGCAGCTTTCCTAGCCCGGAGAAGGGAGAGCAGTTCTTC
CDR3: CASSFPSPEKGEQFF

J: TRBJ1-5
size: .
V: TRBV3-1
D: TRBD1
DNA: TGTGCCAGCAGCCGGACAGGGAAAAATCAGCCCCAGCATTTT
CDR3: CASSRTGKNQPQHF

J: TRBJ2-7
size: .
V: TRBV12-3/TRBV12-4
D: .
DNA: TGTGCCAGCAGCCTACAGGTCGAGCAGTACTTC
CDR3: CASSLQVEQYF

J: TRBJ2-3
size: once
V: TRBV20-1
D: .
DNA: TGCAGTGCTATTCTTCGAGCCAGCACAGATACGCAGTATTTT
CDR3: CSAILRASTDTQYF

J: TRBJ2-1
size: few
V: TRBV7-8
D: TRBD1
DNA: TGTGCCAGCAGCTTGGGGGACAGCCAGTTCTTC
CDR3: CASSLGDSQFF

J: TRBJ2-5
size: .
V: TRBV29-1
D: .
DNA: TGCAGCGTTGAGTGGGCAGGGCAACAAGAGACCCAGTACTTC
CDR3: CSVEWAGQQETQYF

J: TRBJ2-3
size: .
V: TRBV29-1
D: .
DNA: TGCAGCGTTTTGCTAGCCGGAGATACGCAGTATTTT
CDR3: CSVLLAGDTQYF

J: TRBJ1-1
size: .
V: TRBV5-1
D: .
DNA: TGCGCCAGCAGCTTGGCCGAGGGGCAGTACACTGAAGCTTTCTTT
CDR3: CASSLAEGQYTEAFF

J: TRBJ2-1
size: .
V: TRBV29-1
D: .
DNA: TGCAGCGTTGAAGGTAGCTCCTACAATGAGCAGTTCTTC
CDR3: CSVEGSSYNEQFF

J: TRBJ1-1
size: .
V: TRBV7-9
D: .
DNA: TGTGCCAGCAGCTTAGAAGGGTGGACGCGGGCTTTCTTT
CDR3: CASSLEGWTRAFF

J: TRBJ2-3
size: few
V: TRBV7-9
D: .
DNA: TGTGCCAGCAGTAAACGAGATACGCAGTATTTT
CDR3: CASSKRDTQYF

J: TRBJ2-1
size: .
V: TRBV27
D: .
DNA: TGTGCCAGCAGAGGCAGACAACTAATCTTC
CDR3: CASRGRQLIF

J: TRBJ2-1
size: .
V: TRBV12-3/TRBV12-4
D: TRBD2
DNA: TGTGCCAGCAGTTTACGGACTAGCGGGGGTGATGAGCAGTTCTTC
CDR3: CASSLRTSGGDEQFF

J: TRBJ2-1
size: .
V: TRBV5-6
D: TRBD2
DNA: TGTGCCAGCAGCTTGGTTAGCGGGAGCGCCTACAATGAGCAGTTCTTC
CDR3: CASSLVSGSAYNEQFF

J: TRBJ2-1
size: many
V: TRBV28
D: .
DNA: TGTGCCAGCAGCCCCCACGGGACCCACAATGAGCAGTTCTTC
CDR3: CASSPHGTHNEQFF

J: TRBJ1-2
size: .
V: TRBV13
D: .
DNA: TGTGCCAGCAGCTTATCGGGCAGAGGATACTATGGCTACACCTTC
CDR3: CASSLSGRGYYGYTF

J: TRBJ1-5
size: few
V: TRBV30
D: .
DNA: TGTGCCTGGAGTAGAGCCGTGGGACAGCCCCAGCATTTT
CDR3: CAWSRAVGQPQHF

J: TRBJ1-4
size: many
V: TRBV27
D: TRBD1
DNA: TGTGCCAGCAGTTGGGACAGGACTAATGAAAAACTGTTTTTT
CDR3: CASSWDRTNEKLFF